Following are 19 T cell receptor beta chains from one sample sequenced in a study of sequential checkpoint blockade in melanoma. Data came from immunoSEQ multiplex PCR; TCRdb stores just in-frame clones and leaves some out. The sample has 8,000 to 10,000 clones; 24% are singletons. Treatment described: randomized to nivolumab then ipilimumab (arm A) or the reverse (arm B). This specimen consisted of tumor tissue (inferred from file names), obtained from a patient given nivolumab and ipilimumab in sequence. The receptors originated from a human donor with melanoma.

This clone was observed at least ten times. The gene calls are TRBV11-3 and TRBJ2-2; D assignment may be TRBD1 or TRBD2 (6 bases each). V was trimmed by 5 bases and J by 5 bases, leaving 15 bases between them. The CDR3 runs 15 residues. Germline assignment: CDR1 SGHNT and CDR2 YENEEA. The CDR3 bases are TGTGCCAGCAGCGCCCCGGGGGCGAGAACCGGGGAGCTGTTTTTT. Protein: CASSAPGARTGELFF.

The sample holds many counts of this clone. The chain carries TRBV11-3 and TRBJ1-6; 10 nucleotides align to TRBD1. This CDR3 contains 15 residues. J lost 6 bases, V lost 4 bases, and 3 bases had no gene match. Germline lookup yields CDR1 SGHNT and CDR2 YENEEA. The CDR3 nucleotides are TGTGCCAGCAGCTCGGACAGGGGGACTAATTCACCCCTCCACTTT. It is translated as CASSSDRGTNSPLHF.

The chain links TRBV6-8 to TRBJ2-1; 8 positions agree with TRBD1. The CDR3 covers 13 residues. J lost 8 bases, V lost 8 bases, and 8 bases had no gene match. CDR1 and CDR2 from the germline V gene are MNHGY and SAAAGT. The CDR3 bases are TGTGCCAGCTCGACAGGGGTTGGATATGAGCAGTTCTTC. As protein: CASSTGVGYEQFF.

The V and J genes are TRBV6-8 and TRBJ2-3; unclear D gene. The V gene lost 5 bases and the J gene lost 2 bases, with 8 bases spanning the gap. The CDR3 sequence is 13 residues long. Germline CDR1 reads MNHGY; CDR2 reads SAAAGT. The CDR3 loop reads CASSGISTDTQYF. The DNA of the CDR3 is TGTGCCAGCAGTGGGATTTCCACAGATACGCAGTATTTT.

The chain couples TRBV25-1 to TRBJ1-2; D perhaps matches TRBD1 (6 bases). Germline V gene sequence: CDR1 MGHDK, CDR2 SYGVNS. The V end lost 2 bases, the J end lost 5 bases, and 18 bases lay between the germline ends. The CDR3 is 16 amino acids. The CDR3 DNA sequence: TGTGCCAGCAGTGAAAACGAGGGCATCAGGGGTTATGGCTACACCTTC. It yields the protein CASSENEGIRGYGYTF.

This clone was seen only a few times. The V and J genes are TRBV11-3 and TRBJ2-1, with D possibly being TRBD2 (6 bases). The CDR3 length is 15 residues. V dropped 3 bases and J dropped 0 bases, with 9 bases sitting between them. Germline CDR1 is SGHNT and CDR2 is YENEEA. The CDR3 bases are TGTGCCAGCAGCTTGGGGGGAAACTCCTACAATGAGCAGTTCTTC. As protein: CASSLGGNSYNEQFF.

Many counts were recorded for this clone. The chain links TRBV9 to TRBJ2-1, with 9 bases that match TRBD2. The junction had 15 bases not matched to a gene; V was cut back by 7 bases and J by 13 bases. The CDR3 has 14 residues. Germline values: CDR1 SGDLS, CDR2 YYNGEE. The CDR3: CASFNSGTSWDQFF. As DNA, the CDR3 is TGTGCCAGCTTTAACTCCGGGACTAGCTGGGACCAGTTCTTC.

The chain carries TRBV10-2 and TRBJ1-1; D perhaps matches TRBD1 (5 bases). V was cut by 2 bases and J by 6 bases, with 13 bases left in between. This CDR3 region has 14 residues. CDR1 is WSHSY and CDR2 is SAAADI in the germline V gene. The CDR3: CASSERGRGAEAFF. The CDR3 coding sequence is TGCGCCAGCAGTGAGCGTGGAAGGGGAGCTGAAGCTTTCTTT.

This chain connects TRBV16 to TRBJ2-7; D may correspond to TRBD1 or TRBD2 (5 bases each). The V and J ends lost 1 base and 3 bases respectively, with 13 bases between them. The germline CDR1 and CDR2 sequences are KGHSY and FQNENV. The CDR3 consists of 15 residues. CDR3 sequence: CASSQLSGTIYEQYF. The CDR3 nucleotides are TGTGCCAGCAGCCAATTATCCGGGACCATCTACGAGCAGTACTTC.

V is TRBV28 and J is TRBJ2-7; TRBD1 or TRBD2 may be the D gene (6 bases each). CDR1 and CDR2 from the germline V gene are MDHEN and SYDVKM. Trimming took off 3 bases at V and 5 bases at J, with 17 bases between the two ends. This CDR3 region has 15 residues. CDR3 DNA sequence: TGTGCCAGCAGTTTGGGGGGCAGGGACGTCCACGAGCAGTACTTC. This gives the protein CASSLGGRDVHEQYF.

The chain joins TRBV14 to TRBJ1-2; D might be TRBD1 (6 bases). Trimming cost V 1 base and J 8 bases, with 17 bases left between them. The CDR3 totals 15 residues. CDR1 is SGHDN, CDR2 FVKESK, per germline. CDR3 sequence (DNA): TGTGCCAGCAGCCAAGGGGCGGCAGGGGCGTGGGGCTACACCTTC. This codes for CASSQGAAGAWGYTF.

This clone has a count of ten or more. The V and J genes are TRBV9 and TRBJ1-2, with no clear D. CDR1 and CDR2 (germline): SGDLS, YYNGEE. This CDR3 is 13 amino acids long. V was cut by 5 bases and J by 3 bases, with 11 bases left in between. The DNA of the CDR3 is TGTGCCAGCAGGGCCACTGGGGACTATGGCTACACCTTC. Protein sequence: CASRATGDYGYTF.

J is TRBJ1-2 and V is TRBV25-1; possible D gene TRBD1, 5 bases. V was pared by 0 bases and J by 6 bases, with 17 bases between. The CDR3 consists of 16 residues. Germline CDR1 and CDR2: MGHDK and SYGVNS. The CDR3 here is CASSEYLVGASNGYTF. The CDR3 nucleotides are TGTGCCAGCAGTGAATATCTGGTCGGGGCTTCCAATGGCTACACCTTC.

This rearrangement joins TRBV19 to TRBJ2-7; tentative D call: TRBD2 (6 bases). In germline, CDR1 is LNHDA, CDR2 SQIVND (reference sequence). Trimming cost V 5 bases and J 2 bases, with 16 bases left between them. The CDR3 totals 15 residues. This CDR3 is CASSPLEGTAYEQYF. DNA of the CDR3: TGTGCCAGTAGTCCCCTGGAGGGAACGGCCTACGAGCAGTACTTC. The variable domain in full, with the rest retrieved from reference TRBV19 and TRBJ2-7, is DGGITQSPKYLFRKEGQNVTLSCEQNLNHDAMYWYRQDPGQGLRLIYYSQIVNDFQKGDIAEGYSVSREKKESFPLTVTSAQKNPTAFYLCASSPLEGTAYEQYFGPGTRLTVT.

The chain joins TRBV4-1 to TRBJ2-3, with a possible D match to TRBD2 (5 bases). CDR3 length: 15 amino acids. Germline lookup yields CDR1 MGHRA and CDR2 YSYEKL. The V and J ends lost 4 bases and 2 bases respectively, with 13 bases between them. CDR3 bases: TGCGCCAGCAGCCTGAGCGGCCCCCTCACAGATACGCAGTATTTT. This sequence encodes CASSLSGPLTDTQYF.

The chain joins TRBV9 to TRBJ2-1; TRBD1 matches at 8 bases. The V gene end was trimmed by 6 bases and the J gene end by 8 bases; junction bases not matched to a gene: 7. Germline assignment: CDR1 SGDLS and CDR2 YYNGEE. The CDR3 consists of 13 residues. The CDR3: CASTETGDDEQFF. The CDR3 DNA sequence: TGTGCCAGCACCGAGACAGGGGACGATGAGCAGTTCTTC.

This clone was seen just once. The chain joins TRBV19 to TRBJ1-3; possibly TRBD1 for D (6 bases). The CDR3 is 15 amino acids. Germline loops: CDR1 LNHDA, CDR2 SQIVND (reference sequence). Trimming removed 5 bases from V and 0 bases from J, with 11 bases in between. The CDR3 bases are TGTGCCAGTAGTGGAGACAGGAGCTCTGGAAACACCATATATTTT. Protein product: CASSGDRSSGNTIYF.

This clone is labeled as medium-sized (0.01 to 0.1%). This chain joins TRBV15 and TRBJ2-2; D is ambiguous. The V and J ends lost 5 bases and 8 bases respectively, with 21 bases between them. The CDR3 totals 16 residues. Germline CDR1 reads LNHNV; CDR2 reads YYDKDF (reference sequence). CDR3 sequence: CATSSFGHLQKGELFF. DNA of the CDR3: TGTGCCACCAGCTCCTTCGGGCATCTCCAAAAGGGGGAGCTGTTTTTT.

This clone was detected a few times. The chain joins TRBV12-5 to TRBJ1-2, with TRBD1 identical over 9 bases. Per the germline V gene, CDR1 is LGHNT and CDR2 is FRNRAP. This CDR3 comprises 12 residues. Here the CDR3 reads CASGQGNYGYTF. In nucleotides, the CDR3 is TGTGCCAGCGGACAGGGGAACTATGGCTACACCTTC. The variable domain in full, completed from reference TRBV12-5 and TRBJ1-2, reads DARVTQTPRHKVTEMGQEVTMRCQPILGHNTVFWYRQTMMQGLELLAYFRNRAPLDDSGMPKDRFSAEMPDATLATLKIQPSEPRDSAVYFCASGQGNYGYTFGSGTRLTVV.